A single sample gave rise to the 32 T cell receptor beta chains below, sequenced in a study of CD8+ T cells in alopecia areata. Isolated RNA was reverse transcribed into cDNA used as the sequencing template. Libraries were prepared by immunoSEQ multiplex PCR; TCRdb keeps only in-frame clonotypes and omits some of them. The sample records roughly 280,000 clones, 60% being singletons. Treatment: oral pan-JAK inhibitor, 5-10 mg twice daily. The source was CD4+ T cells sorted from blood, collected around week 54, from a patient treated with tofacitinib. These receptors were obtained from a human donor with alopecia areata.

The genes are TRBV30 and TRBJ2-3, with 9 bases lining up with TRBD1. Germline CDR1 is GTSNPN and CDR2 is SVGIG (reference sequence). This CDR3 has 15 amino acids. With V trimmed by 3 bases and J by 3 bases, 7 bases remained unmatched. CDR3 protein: CAWSPGGTGTDTQYF. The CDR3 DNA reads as TGTGCCTGGAGCCCAGGGGGGACAGGGACAGATACGCAGTATTTT.

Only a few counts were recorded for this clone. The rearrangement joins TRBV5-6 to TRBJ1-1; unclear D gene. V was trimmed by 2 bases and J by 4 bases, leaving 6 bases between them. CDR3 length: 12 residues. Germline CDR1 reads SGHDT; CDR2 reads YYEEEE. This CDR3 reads CASSFLTTEAFF. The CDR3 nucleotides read TGTGCCAGCAGCTTCCTGACCACTGAAGCTTTCTTT.

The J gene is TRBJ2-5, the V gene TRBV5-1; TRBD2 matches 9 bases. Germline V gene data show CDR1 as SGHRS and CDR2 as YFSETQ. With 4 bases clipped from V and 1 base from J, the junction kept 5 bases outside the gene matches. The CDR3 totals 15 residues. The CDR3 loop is CASSIVAGAQETQYF. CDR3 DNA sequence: TGCGCCAGCAGCATAGTAGCGGGGGCCCAAGAGACCCAGTACTTC.

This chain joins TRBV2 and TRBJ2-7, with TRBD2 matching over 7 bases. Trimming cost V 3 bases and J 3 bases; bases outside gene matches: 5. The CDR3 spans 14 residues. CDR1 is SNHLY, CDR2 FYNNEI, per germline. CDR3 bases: TGTGCCAGCAGTGAGCGGGAGTACCACTACGAGCAGTACTTC. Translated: CASSEREYHYEQYF.

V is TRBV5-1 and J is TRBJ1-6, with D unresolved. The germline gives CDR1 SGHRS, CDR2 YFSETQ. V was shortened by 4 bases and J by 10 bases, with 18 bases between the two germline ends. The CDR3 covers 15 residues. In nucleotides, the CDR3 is TGCGCCAGCAGCAGGACCGAGGTCAAGGGATCACCCCTCCACTTT. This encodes CASSRTEVKGSPLHF. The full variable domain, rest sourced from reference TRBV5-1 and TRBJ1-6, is KAGVTQTPRYLIKTRGQQVTLSCSPISGHRSVSWYQQTPGQGLQFLFEYFSETQRNKGNFPGRFSGRQFSNSRSEMNVSTLELGDSALYLCASSRTEVKGSPLHFGNGTRLTVT.

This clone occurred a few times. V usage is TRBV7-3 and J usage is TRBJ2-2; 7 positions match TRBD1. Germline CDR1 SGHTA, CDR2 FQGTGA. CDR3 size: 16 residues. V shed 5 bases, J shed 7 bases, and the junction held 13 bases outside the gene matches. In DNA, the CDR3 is TGTGCCAGCAGCCCCGCCGACAGGGTTGGGGTCGGGGAGCTGTTTTTT. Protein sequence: CASSPADRVGVGELFF.

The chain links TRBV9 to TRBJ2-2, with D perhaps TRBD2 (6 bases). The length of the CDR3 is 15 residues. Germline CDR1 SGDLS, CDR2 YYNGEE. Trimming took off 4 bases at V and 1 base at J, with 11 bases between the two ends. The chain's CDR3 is CASSNWDLNTGELFF. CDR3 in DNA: TGTGCCAGCAGCAACTGGGACTTGAACACCGGGGAGCTGTTTTTT. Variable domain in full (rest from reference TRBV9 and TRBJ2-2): DSGVTQTPKHLITATGQRVTLRCSPRSGDLSVYWYQQSLDQGLQFLIQYYNGEERAKGNILERFSAQQFPDLHSELNLSSLELGDSALYFCASSNWDLNTGELFFGEGSRLTVL.

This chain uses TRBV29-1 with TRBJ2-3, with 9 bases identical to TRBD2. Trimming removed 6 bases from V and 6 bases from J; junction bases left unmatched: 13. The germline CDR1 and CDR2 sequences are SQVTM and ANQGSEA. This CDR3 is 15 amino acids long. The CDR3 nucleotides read TGCAGCGTCCGCCCGCGGGGGGGTTTTCCGGATACGCAGTATTTT. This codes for CSVRPRGGFPDTQYF.

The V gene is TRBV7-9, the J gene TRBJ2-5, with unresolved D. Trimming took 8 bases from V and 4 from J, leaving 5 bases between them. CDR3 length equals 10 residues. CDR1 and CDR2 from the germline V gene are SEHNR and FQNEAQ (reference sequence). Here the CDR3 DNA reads TGTGCCAGCGGATTAGAGACCCAGTACTTC. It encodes CASGLETQYF.

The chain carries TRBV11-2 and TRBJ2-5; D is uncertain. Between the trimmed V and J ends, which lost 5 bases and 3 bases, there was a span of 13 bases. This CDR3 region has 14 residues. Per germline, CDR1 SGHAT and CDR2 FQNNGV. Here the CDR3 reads CASSPGGIKETQYF. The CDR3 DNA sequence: TGTGCCAGCAGCCCGGGCGGCATAAAAGAGACCCAGTACTTC.

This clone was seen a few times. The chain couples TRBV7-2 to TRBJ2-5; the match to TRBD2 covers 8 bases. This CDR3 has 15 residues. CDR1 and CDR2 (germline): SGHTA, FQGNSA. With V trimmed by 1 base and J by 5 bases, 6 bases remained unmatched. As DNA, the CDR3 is TGTGCCAGCAGCTTAGTGGACGGGGGGGCTGAGACCCAGTACTTC. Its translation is CASSLVDGGAETQYF.

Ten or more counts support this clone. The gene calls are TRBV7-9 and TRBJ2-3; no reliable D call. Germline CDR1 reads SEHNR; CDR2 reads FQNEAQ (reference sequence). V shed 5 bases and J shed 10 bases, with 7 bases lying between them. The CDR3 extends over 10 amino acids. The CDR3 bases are TGTGCCAGCAGCCCGGGTTCGCAGTATTTT. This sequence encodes CASSPGSQYF.

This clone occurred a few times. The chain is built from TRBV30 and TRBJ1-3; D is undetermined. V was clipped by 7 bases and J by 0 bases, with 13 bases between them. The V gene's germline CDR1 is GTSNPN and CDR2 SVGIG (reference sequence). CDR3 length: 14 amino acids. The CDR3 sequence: CASSPPNSGNTIYF. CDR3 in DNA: TGTGCCTCCTCTCCCCCAAACTCTGGAAACACCATATATTTT.

The CDR3: CASTTYAGTLTGANVLTF. The CDR3 DNA is TGCGCCAGCACTACCTACGCCGGGACCCTGACTGGGGCCAACGTCCTGACTTTC. This chain joins TRBV5-1 and TRBJ2-6; tentatively, D is TRBD1 or TRBD2 (5 bases each). The CDR3 is 18 residues long. Germline V gene data show CDR1 as SGHRS and CDR2 as YFSETQ. Trimming stripped 6 bases from V and 2 bases from J, with 21 bases between.

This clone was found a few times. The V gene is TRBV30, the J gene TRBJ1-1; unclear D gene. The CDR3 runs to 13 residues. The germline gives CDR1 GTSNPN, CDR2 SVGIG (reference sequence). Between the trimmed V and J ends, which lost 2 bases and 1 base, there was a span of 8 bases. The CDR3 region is CAWSPPRNTEAFF. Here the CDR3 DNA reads TGTGCCTGGAGTCCCCCGCGGAACACTGAAGCTTTCTTT.

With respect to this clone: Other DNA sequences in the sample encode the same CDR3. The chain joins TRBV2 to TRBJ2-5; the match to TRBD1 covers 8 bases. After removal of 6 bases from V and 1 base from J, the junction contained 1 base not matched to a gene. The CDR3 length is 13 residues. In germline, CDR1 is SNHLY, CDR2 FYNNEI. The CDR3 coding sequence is TGTGCCAGCAGCGGGACAGGCCAAGAGACCCAGTACTTC. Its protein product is CASSGTGQETQYF. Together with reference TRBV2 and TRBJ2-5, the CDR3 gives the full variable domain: EPEVTQTPSHQVTQMGQEVILRCVPISNHLYFYWYRQILGQKVEFLVSFYNNEISEKSEIFDDQFSVERPDGSNFTLKIRSTKLEDSAMYFCASSGTGQETQYFGPGTRLLVL.

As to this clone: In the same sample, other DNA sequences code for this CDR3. This CDR3 reads CASRAQTGEAFF. The CDR3 DNA is TGTGCCAGCAGAGCCCAGACAGGAGAAGCTTTCTTT. J is TRBJ1-1 and V is TRBV6-5, with D possibly TRBD1 on 6 matching bases. Germline values: CDR1 MNHEY, CDR2 SVGAGI. The CDR3 is 12 amino acids. V lost 6 bases, J lost 8 bases, and 13 bases lay in between.

This CDR3 is CASSLGGVNSPLHF. The CDR3 region has the DNA TGCGCCAGCAGCTTGGGTGGTGTTAATTCACCCCTCCACTTT. The gene calls are TRBV5-1 and TRBJ1-6; no reliable D call. This CDR3 has 14 amino acids. Germline CDR1 SGHRS, CDR2 YFSETQ. V lost 0 bases, J lost 6 bases, and 7 bases lay in between.

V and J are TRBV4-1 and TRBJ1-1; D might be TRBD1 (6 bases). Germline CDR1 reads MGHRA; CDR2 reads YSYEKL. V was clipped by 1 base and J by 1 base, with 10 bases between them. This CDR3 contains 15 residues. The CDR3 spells CASSQGQDWNTEAFF. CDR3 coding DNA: TGCGCCAGCAGCCAAGGACAGGATTGGAACACTGAAGCTTTCTTT.

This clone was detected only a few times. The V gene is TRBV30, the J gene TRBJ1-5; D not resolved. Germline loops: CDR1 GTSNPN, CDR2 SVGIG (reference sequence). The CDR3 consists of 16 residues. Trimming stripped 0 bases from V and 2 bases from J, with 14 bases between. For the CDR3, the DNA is TGTGCCTGGAGTGTATCCCCACCTGGAGGCAATCAGCCCCAGCATTTT. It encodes CAWSVSPPGGNQPQHF.

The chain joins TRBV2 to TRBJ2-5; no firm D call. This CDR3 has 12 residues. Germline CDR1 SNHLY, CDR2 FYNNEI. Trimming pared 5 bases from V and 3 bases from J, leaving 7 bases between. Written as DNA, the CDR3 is TGTGCCAGCAGTAACACCGAAGAGACCCAGTACTTC. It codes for CASSNTEETQYF.

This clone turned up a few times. The CDR3 DNA sequence: TGCAGCGTTGCGGTCGGATCCTGGGCCGGGGAGCTGTTTTTT. It is translated as CSVAVGSWAGELFF. This chain connects TRBV29-1 to TRBJ2-2; D remains unclear. V dropped 4 bases and J dropped 6 bases, with 15 bases sitting between them. The CDR3 is 14 residues long. Germline CDR1 reads SQVTM; CDR2 reads ANQGSEA.

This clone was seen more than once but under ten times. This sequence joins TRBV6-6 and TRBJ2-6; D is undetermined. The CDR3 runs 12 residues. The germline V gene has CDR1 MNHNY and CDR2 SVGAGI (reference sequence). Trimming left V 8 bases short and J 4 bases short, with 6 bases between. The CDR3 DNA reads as TGTGCCAGCTCTGAGGGGGCCAACGTCCTGACTTTC. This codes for CASSEGANVLTF.

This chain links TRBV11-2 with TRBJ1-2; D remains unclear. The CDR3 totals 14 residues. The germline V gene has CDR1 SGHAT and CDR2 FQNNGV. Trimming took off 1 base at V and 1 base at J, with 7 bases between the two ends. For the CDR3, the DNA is TGTGCCAGCAGCTTAGCCCCACATAACTATGGCTACACCTTC. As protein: CASSLAPHNYGYTF.

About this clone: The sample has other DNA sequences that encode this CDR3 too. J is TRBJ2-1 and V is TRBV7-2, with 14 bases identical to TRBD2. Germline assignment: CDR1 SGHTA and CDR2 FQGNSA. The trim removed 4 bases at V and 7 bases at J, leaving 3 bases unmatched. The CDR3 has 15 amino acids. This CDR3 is CASSSTSGGVNEQFF. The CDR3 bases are TGTGCCAGCAGCTCGACTAGCGGGGGGGTTAATGAGCAGTTCTTC. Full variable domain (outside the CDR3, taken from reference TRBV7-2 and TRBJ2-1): GAGVSQSPSNKVTEKGKDVELRCDPISGHTALYWYRQSLGQGLEFLIYFQGNSAPDKSGLPSDRFSAERTGGSVSTLTIQRTQQEDSAVYLCASSSTSGGVNEQFFGPGTRLTVL.

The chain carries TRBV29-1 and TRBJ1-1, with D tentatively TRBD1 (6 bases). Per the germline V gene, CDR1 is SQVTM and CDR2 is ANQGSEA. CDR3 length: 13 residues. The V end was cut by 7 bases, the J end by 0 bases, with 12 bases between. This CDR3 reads CSGYRDMNTEAFF. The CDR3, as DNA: TGCAGCGGCTACAGGGACATGAACACTGAAGCTTTCTTT.

DNA for the CDR3: TGTGCCAGCAGCTTTCCAGGGGTGGATGGCTACACCTTC. Its translation is CASSFPGVDGYTF. The chain combines TRBV7-9 with TRBJ1-2; tentative D call: TRBD1 (6 bases). The germline gives CDR1 SEHNR, CDR2 FQNEAQ (reference sequence). This CDR3 has 13 amino acids. The ends were cut back, 3 bases at V and 6 bases at J, with 11 bases in the middle. The full variable domain, completed using reference TRBV7-9 and TRBJ1-2, is DTGVSQNPRHKITKRGQNVTFRCDPISEHNRLYWYRQTLGQGPEFLTYFQNEAQLEKSRLLSDRFSAERPKGSFSTLEIQRTEQGDSAMYLCASSFPGVDGYTFGSGTRLTVV.

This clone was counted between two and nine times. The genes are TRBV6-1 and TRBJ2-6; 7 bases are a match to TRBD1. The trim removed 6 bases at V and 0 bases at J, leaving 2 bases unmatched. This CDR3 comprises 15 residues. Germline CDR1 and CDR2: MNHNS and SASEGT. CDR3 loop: CASRQGRSGANVLTF. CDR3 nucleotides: TGTGCCAGCAGACAGGGGCGCTCTGGGGCCAACGTCCTGACTTTC.

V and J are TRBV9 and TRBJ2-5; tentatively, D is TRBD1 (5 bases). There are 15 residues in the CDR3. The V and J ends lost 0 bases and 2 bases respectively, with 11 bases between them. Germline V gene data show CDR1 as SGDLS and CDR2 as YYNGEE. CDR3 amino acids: CASSVGLGPQETQYF. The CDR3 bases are TGTGCCAGCAGCGTAGGTCTGGGGCCACAAGAGACCCAGTACTTC. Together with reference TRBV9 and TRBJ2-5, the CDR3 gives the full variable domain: DSGVTQTPKHLITATGQRVTLRCSPRSGDLSVYWYQQSLDQGLQFLIQYYNGEERAKGNILERFSAQQFPDLHSELNLSSLELGDSALYFCASSVGLGPQETQYFGPGTRLLVL.

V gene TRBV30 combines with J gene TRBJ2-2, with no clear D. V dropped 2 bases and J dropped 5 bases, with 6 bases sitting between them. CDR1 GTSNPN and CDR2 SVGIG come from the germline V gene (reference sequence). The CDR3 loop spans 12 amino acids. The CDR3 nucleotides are TGTGCCTGGAGTTTGTGGACCGGGGAGCTGTTTTTT. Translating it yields CAWSLWTGELFF.

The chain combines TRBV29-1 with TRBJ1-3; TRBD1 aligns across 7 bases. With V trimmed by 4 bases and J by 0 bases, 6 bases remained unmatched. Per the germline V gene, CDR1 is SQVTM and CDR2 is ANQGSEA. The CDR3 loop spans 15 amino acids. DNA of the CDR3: TGCAGCGTTGTGGGGACAGAATCCTCTGGAAACACCATATATTTT. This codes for CSVVGTESSGNTIYF.

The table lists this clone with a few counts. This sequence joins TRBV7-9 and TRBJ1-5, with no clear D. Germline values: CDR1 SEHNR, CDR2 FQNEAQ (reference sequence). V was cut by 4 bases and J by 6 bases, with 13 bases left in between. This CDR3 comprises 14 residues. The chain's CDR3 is CASSSLTSGQPQHF. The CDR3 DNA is TGTGCCAGCAGCTCCCTGACGAGCGGTCAGCCCCAGCATTTT.